One and the same sample provided the 27 T cell receptor beta chains below, sequenced in a study of cytomegalovirus exposure and HLA in healthy donors. Repertoires were generated with immunoSEQ multiplex PCR, while TCRdb's copy carries only in-frame clones and drops some. The table lists roughly 60,000 clones, 90% to 95% of them singletons, with 2% to 2.5% in the top ten. The sequenced material came from PBMCs. The origin of the receptors is a woman between 25 and 40 years old in good health and CMV-seronegative.

The chain has TRBV29-1 and TRBJ1-4; a possible D gene is TRBD1 (5 bases). The germline V gene encodes CDR1 SQVTM and CDR2 ANQGSEA. CDR3 length: 13 amino acids. V was trimmed by 6 bases and J by 2 bases, leaving 10 bases between them. The CDR3 reads CSVLTDTNEKLFF. The DNA for the CDR3 is TGCAGCGTGTTGACAGATACTAATGAAAAACTGTTTTTT.

The chain links TRBV9 to TRBJ1-2; TRBD1 is a possible D gene (6 bases). V dropped 0 bases and J dropped 4 bases, with 13 bases sitting between them. This CDR3 contains 15 residues. Germline V gene data show CDR1 as SGDLS and CDR2 as YYNGEE. CDR3 nucleotides: TGTGCCAGCAGCGTAGTTACCCAGGGGTCCTATGGCTACACCTTC. Residues: CASSVVTQGSYGYTF.

The sample holds one count of this clone. The rearrangement joins TRBV7-9 to TRBJ1-4; 9 bases map to TRBD1. The CDR3 is made up of 15 amino acids. The junction had 8 bases not matched to a gene; V was cut back by 6 bases and J by 6 bases. Germline values: CDR1 SEHNR, CDR2 FQNEAQ (reference sequence). The CDR3 region is CASSTDRGTYEKLFF. DNA for the CDR3: TGTGCCAGCAGTACGGACAGGGGAACGTATGAAAAACTGTTTTTT. The full variable domain, its missing parts supplied by reference TRBV7-9 and TRBJ1-4, is DTGVSQNPRHKITKRGQNVTFRCDPISEHNRLYWYRQTLGQGPEFLTYFQNEAQLEKSRLLSDRFSAERPKGSFSTLEIQRTEQGDSAMYLCASSTDRGTYEKLFFGSGTQLSVL.

The DNA of the CDR3 is TGTGCCAGCAGCCCCCTGGGAGGGACCGGGGAGCTGTTTTTT. This encodes CASSPLGGTGELFF. The chain couples TRBV5-4 to TRBJ2-2; 7 nucleotides line up with TRBD2. V lost 4 bases to trimming and J lost 5 bases; unmatched junction nucleotides: 5. This CDR3 contains 14 residues. Germline V CDR1 and CDR2: SGHNT, YYREEE (reference sequence).

In its sample, this clone was seen once. The chain links TRBV6-5 to TRBJ1-1, with D uncertain. The CDR3 is 15 amino acids. Germline CDR1 reads MNHEY; CDR2 reads SVGAGI. V shed 0 bases and J shed 4 bases, with 12 bases lying between them. In DNA form, the CDR3 reads TGTGCCAGCAGTTACTCGAGTCCGGACTCCACTGAAGCTTTCTTT. It yields the protein CASSYSSPDSTEAFF.

V gene TRBV2 combines with J gene TRBJ1-4; D may be TRBD1 (6 bases). Germline CDR1 is SNHLY and CDR2 is FYNNEI. V lost 6 bases and J lost 0, with 8 bases in between. CDR3 size: 14 residues. The CDR3 sequence: CASRDSSTNEKLFF. CDR3 nucleotides: TGTGCCAGCAGGGACAGTTCAACTAATGAAAAACTGTTTTTT.

The rearrangement joins TRBV6-5 to TRBJ2-1; 7 nucleotides match TRBD2. CDR1 is MNHEY, CDR2 SVGAGI, per germline. The CDR3 totals 16 residues. V was clipped by 4 bases and J by 8 bases; unmatched bases: 14. The CDR3 protein is CASSFSPAGEGHEQFF. The CDR3 DNA reads TGTGCCAGCAGTTTCTCACCCGCTGGGGAGGGCCATGAGCAGTTCTTC.

The chain combines TRBV7-2 with TRBJ2-1; 11 positions agree with TRBD2. The CDR3 has 17 residues. Looked up from germline, CDR1 is SGHTA and CDR2 is FQGNSA. V shed 1 base and J 3 bases; nucleotides not matched to a gene: 5. The CDR3 nucleotides are TGTGCCAGCAGCTTAGGGGTACTAGCGGGAGTCTACAATGAGCAGTTCTTC. It is translated as CASSLGVLAGVYNEQFF.

The chain uses TRBV9 and TRBJ1-1; no firm D call. V was shortened by 3 bases and J by 11 bases, with 17 bases between the two germline ends. Germline V lookup: CDR1 SGDLS, CDR2 YYNGEE. This CDR3 region has 13 residues. CDR3 DNA sequence: TGTGCCAGCAGCGAAGAGGCATCCCGGCGGGCTTTCTTT. It is translated as CASSEEASRRAFF.

The CDR3: CASSQEWDRRYPEQYF. CDR3 nucleotides: TGTGCCAGCAGCCAAGAGTGGGACAGACGGTACCCTGAGCAGTACTTC. This sequence joins TRBV4-2 and TRBJ2-7, with 7 bases fitting TRBD1. In germline, CDR1 is LGHNA, CDR2 YNFKEQ. J lost 7 bases, V lost 0 bases, and 12 bases had no gene match. CDR3 length: 16 residues.

This clone occurred once. The V gene is TRBV7-6, the J gene TRBJ2-3; no clear D. V dropped 1 base and J dropped 1 base, with 6 bases sitting between them. Germline CDR1 SGHVS, CDR2 FNYEAQ. The CDR3 extends over 14 amino acids. This CDR3 is CASSLVSGTDTQYF. CDR3 in DNA: TGTGCCAGCAGCTTAGTTTCCGGCACAGATACGCAGTATTTT. Together with reference TRBV7-6 and TRBJ2-3, the CDR3 gives the full variable domain: GAGVSQSPRYKVTKRGQDVALRCDPISGHVSLYWYRQALGQGPEFLTYFNYEAQQDKSGLPNDRFSAERPEGSISTLTIQRTEQRDSAMYRCASSLVSGTDTQYFGPGTRLTVL.

The gene calls are TRBV6-1 and TRBJ2-7, with D maybe TRBD1 (7 bases). Between the trimmed V and J ends, which lost 4 bases and 3 bases, there was a span of 13 bases. Germline values: CDR1 MNHNS, CDR2 SASEGT. The CDR3 extends over 14 amino acids. The CDR3 sequence: CASSVAGQRYEQYF. The DNA for the CDR3 is TGTGCCAGCAGTGTTGCGGGACAGCGCTACGAGCAGTACTTC.

The V and J genes are TRBV4-1 and TRBJ2-1; 8 bases agree with TRBD2. V was clipped by 0 bases and J by 3 bases; unmatched bases: 4. Germline V gene lookup returns CDR1 MGHRA and CDR2 YSYEKL. This CDR3 spans 16 amino acids. The CDR3 DNA sequence: TGCGCCAGCAGCCAAGAAATTAGCGGGATCTACAATGAGCAGTTCTTC. Protein sequence: CASSQEISGIYNEQFF.

The chain joins TRBV5-1 to TRBJ2-5; 13 bases map to TRBD2. Losses at the gene ends were 1 base for V and 2 bases for J; bases not matched to a gene: 5. Germline V gives CDR1 SGHRS, CDR2 YFSETQ. This CDR3 comprises 17 residues. This CDR3 is CASSLSLAGGPQETQYF. In DNA form, the CDR3 reads TGCGCCAGCAGCTTGTCACTAGCGGGAGGGCCACAAGAGACCCAGTACTTC. The complete variable domain, with remaining parts taken from reference TRBV5-1 and TRBJ2-5, reads KAGVTQTPRYLIKTRGQQVTLSCSPISGHRSVSWYQQTPGQGLQFLFEYFSETQRNKGNFPGRFSGRQFSNSRSEMNVSTLELGDSALYLCASSLSLAGGPQETQYFGPGTRLLVL.

This clone has more than one count but fewer than ten. The chain links TRBV5-5 to TRBJ1-1; D is uncertain. The germline V gene encodes CDR1 SGHKS and CDR2 YYEKEE (reference sequence). The CDR3 is 14 residues long. Trimming left V 6 bases short and J 10 bases short, with 22 bases between. The CDR3 bases are TGTGCCAGCACCTCGAAACTATCTGGCGGCTCAGCTTTCTTT. Protein product: CASTSKLSGGSAFF. Supplemented by reference TRBV5-5 and TRBJ1-1, the full variable domain reads DAGVTQSPTHLIKTRGQQVTLRCSPISGHKSVSWYQQVLGQGPQFIFQYYEKEERGRGNFPDRFSARQFPNYSSELNVNALLLGDSALYLCASTSKLSGGSAFFGQGTRLTVV.

This clone was counted once. The chain couples TRBV6-6 to TRBJ2-7, with TRBD1 matching 10 bases. Germline assignment: CDR1 MNHNY and CDR2 SVGAGI (reference sequence). This CDR3 comprises 14 residues. Trimming took 6 bases from V and 6 from J; bases not matched to a gene: 8. This chain's CDR3 is CASRGGTGESEQYF. CDR3 sequence (DNA): TGTGCCAGCAGAGGCGGGACAGGGGAAAGCGAGCAGTACTTC.

The V call is TRBV9, the J call TRBJ2-1; 10 nucleotides line up with TRBD2. V trimming: 0 bases; J trimming: 4 bases; junction bases outside the gene matches: 4. This CDR3 contains 16 residues. Looked up from germline, CDR1 is SGDLS and CDR2 is YYNGEE. The CDR3 region is CASSVDGLAEYNEQFF. The CDR3 DNA is TGTGCCAGCAGCGTAGATGGACTAGCGGAGTACAATGAGCAGTTCTTC.

V and J are TRBV6-5 and TRBJ2-7; 8 bases are a match to TRBD1. CDR1 and CDR2 from the germline V gene are MNHEY and SVGAGI. The CDR3 extends over 14 amino acids. V dropped 8 bases and J dropped 0; count of bases not matched to a gene: 6. CDR3: CASADRESSYEQYF. As DNA, the CDR3 is TGTGCCAGCGCGGACAGGGAGAGCTCCTACGAGCAGTACTTC.

The chain joins TRBV7-9 to TRBJ2-1, with D perhaps TRBD1 (5 bases). The V end was cut by 5 bases, the J end by 5 bases, with 13 bases between. Germline V gene sequence: CDR1 SEHNR, CDR2 FQNEAQ (reference sequence). This CDR3 is 14 amino acids long. This CDR3 is CASSPRVADNEQFF. The CDR3 region has the DNA TGTGCCAGCAGCCCCAGGGTTGCGGACAATGAGCAGTTCTTC.

V is TRBV9 and J is TRBJ2-3; D possibly corresponds to TRBD2 (6 bases). The CDR3 has 15 amino acids. Germline V gene sequence: CDR1 SGDLS, CDR2 YYNGEE. With 0 bases removed from V and 2 bases from J, the gap between germline ends came to 10 bases. CDR3 residues: CASSVDAGSTDTQYF. CDR3 sequence (DNA): TGTGCCAGCAGCGTAGATGCGGGGTCCACAGATACGCAGTATTTT.

This rearrangement joins TRBV27 to TRBJ2-7; 9 positions agree with TRBD1. The CDR3 is 15 residues long. J lost 3 bases, V lost 2 bases, and 5 bases had no gene match. Germline V gene data show CDR1 as MNHEY and CDR2 as SMNVEV (reference sequence). For the CDR3, the DNA is TGTGCCAGCAGTTTAGTCTGGGACAGGGACTACGAGCAGTACTTC. It is translated as CASSLVWDRDYEQYF.

The chain employs TRBV2 and TRBJ2-7; 9 positions agree with TRBD2. Germline lookup yields CDR1 SNHLY and CDR2 FYNNEI. V dropped 6 bases and J dropped 11; count of bases not matched to a gene: 11. This CDR3 is built from 13 residues. The CDR3 region is CASSGTSPFDEYF. CDR3 sequence (DNA): TGTGCCAGCAGCGGGACTAGCCCCTTTGACGAGTACTTC.

The genes are TRBV10-3 and TRBJ1-4, with D possibly being TRBD1 (5 bases). The CDR3 runs to 14 residues. The V and J ends lost 10 bases and 0 bases respectively, with 12 bases between them. The V gene's germline CDR1 is ENHRY and CDR2 SYGVKD. The CDR3 DNA follows: TGTGCCACCCACTCGGGGGCAACTAATGAAAAACTGTTTTTT. Residues: CATHSGATNEKLFF.

V and J are TRBV6-6 and TRBJ2-5; 10 positions match TRBD2. There are 16 residues in the CDR3. The ends lost 5 bases at V and 3 bases at J; junction bases unmatched: 9. In germline, CDR1 is MNHNY, CDR2 SVGAGI (reference sequence). The CDR3, as DNA: TGTGCCAGCAGTCCTACCGGGACTAGCGCGGAAGAGACCCAGTACTTC. This encodes CASSPTGTSAEETQYF.

This chain links TRBV15 with TRBJ2-5; D is undetermined. Trimming removed 3 bases from V and 4 bases from J, with 9 bases in between. Germline V gives CDR1 LNHNV, CDR2 YYDKDF (reference sequence). The CDR3 is 13 residues long. The CDR3 DNA is TGTGCCACCAGCAGTCAACAACGAGAGACCCAGTACTTC. Translated, it gives CATSSQQRETQYF.

This chain joins TRBV11-3 and TRBJ2-1, with 8 bases aligning to TRBD2. The CDR3 loop spans 15 amino acids. Unmatched junction bases numbered 11, after V lost 6 bases and J lost 7 bases. Germline CDR1 is SGHNT and CDR2 is YENEEA. CDR3 sequence: CASSNTGGFGNEQFF. The CDR3 coding sequence is TGTGCCAGCAGTAATACGGGGGGGTTTGGGAATGAGCAGTTCTTC.

The CDR3: CASSPSTAAYEQYF. The CDR3 nucleotides are TGTGCCAGCTCACCCTCGACCGCGGCCTACGAGCAGTACTTC. The chain combines TRBV18 with TRBJ2-7; D is uncertain. CDR3 length: 14 residues. Trimming shortened V by 3 bases and J by 2 bases, and 11 bases separated the two germline ends. The germline CDR1 and CDR2 sequences are KGHSH and LQKENI.